The sample holds a few counts of the clone carrying this T cell receptor (beta chain). Its specificity is not known. The data were taken from a study of T cell repertoires in cytomegalovirus infection. Study summary: The authors relied on CMV epitopes, both recently identified HLA-C-restricted and well-studied HLA-B-restricted. Through public TCR beta signatures, both CMV infection and matching HLA type were indicated.

CDR1 LGHNT and CDR2 FRNRAP come from the germline V gene. Between the trimmed V and J ends, which lost 3 bases and 5 bases, there was a span of 6 bases. CDR3 length equals 12 residues. TCRdb re-derived calls from the reads in MiXCR, one entry per CDR3 protein. Of about 920,000 distinct CDR3 sequences listed, about a third are singletons. Study-wide findings and caveats: Within the response measured ex vivo, HLA-C-restricted CMV-specific TCR beta clonotypes were dominant. CMV carriers with the relevant HLA were identified by cumulative public TCR beta family frequency.

The receptor was isolated from a human donor in good health (CMV status not recorded). Some clones in this sample may be carry-over from other donors' samples. The chain carries TRBV12-5 and TRBJ2-3; no firm D call. Sequencing used cultured CD8+ T cells from PBMCs, obtained from culture after CMV antigen stimulation. In DNA, the CDR3 is TGTGCTAGTGGTTTCGATCTAGATACGCAGTATTTT. This gives the protein CASGFDLDTQYF. Complete variable domain (other parts from reference TRBV12-5 and TRBJ2-3): DARVTQTPRHKVTEMGQEVTMRCQPILGHNTVFWYRQTMMQGLELLAYFRNRAPLDDSGMPKDRFSAEMPDATLATLKIQPSEPRDSAVYFCASGFDLDTQYFGPGTRLTVL.